Each of the 8 T cell receptor beta chains below was sequenced from the same sample in a study of early T cells in non-severe SARS-CoV-2 infection. TCRdb passed the 5' RACE reads through MiXCR, listing each CDR3 protein once. Of over 85,000 distinct CDR3 sequences listed, roughly 14% are singletons. Sequences were obtained from whole blood. Every receptor here comes from an adult who was a healthcare worker with PCR-confirmed SARS-CoV-2 infection or an uninfected control (not recorded which).

In its sample, this clonotype was seen many times. The rearrangement joins TRBV12-3 or TRBV12-4 to TRBJ2-5; D is ambiguous. This CDR3 comprises 13 residues. The germline V and J ends were trimmed by 3 bases and 6 bases, with 11 bases remaining between them. The CDR3 region has the DNA TGTGCCAGCAGTTTGAGTATTCGGAAGACCCAGTACTTC. Its translation is CASSLSIRKTQYF.

This clonotype has more than one count but fewer than ten. The CDR3: CASSQKLGGKAGNEQFF. The CDR3 DNA reads as TGCGCCAGCAGTCAAAAGCTCGGCGGGAAGGCCGGCAATGAGCAGTTCTTC. This sequence joins TRBV23-1 and TRBJ2-1, with D possibly TRBD2 on 6 matching bases. TRBV23-1 is labeled an ORF, and its function is uncertain. Trimming shortened V by 2 bases and J by 6 bases, and 20 bases separated the two germline ends. This CDR3 region has 17 residues.

This clonotype has at least ten counts. This rearrangement joins TRBV28 to TRBJ1-2; 7 bases align to TRBD1. Germline V gene lookup returns CDR1 MDHEN and CDR2 SYDVKM. Unmatched junction bases numbered 5, after V lost 6 bases and J lost 4 bases. This CDR3 is built from 13 residues. CDR3 loop: CASSLGQFYGYTF. In nucleotides, the CDR3 is TGTGCCAGCAGCCTGGGACAGTTCTATGGCTACACCTTC.

There are many counts of this clonotype. The chain uses TRBV9 and TRBJ2-3; 9 bases map to TRBD2. The J segment lost 0 bases and the V segment lost 3 bases, leaving 5 bases of the junction unmatched. The CDR3 length is 16 residues. Germline V gene sequence: CDR1 SGDLS, CDR2 YYNGEE. The CDR3 DNA reads as TGTGCCAGCAGCGCGTCAGCGGGAGGAAGCACAGATACGCAGTATTTT. Its translation: CASSASAGGSTDTQYF.

This clonotype was observed a few times. This chain connects TRBV7-9 to TRBJ1-6; perhaps TRBD1 as D (5 bases). In germline, CDR1 is SEHNR, CDR2 FQNEAQ (reference sequence). Trimming removed 1 base from V and 0 bases from J, with 7 bases in between. This CDR3 is built from 16 residues. The CDR3 loop reads CASSLGGSSYNSPLHF. Written as DNA, the CDR3 is TGTGCCAGCAGCTTAGGGGGGAGCTCCTATAATTCACCCCTCCACTTT. The full variable domain, its missing parts supplied by reference TRBV7-9 and TRBJ1-6, is DTGVSQNPRHKITKRGQNVTFRCDPISEHNRLYWYRQTLGQGPEFLTYFQNEAQLEKSRLLSDRFSAERPKGSFSTLEIQRTEQGDSAMYLCASSLGGSSYNSPLHFGNGTRLTVT.

In this sample, this clonotype turned up a few times. V gene TRBV7-9 combines with J gene TRBJ1-1; the D gene is possibly TRBD1 (6 bases). Germline V gene sequence: CDR1 SEHNR, CDR2 FQNEAQ (reference sequence). Trimming removed 6 bases at V and 0 bases at J, with 11 bases between. This CDR3 region has 14 residues. The CDR3 DNA is TGTGCCAGCAGTCCTGACAGGCTGAACACTGAAGCTTTCTTT. It specifies CASSPDRLNTEAFF.

This clonotype was recorded many times. The chain couples TRBV28 to TRBJ2-5, with TRBD2 as a possible D gene (6 bases). This CDR3 is built from 13 residues. The germline V and J ends were trimmed by 3 bases and 4 bases, with 9 bases remaining between them. Germline V gene data show CDR1 as MDHEN and CDR2 as SYDVKM. The CDR3 is CASSFRGRETQYF. CDR3 coding DNA: TGTGCCAGCAGTTTTCGGGGGAGAGAGACCCAGTACTTC.

This clonotype was seen a handful of times. This rearrangement joins TRBV4-1 to TRBJ2-7; 14 nucleotides line up with TRBD2. V dropped 3 bases and J dropped 2; count of bases not matched to a gene: 0. Germline V gives CDR1 MGHRA, CDR2 YSYEKL. The CDR3 length is 15 residues. CDR3 DNA sequence: TGCGCCAGCAGCCAGGGACTAGCGGGAGCCTACGAGCAGTACTTC. It encodes CASSQGLAGAYEQYF.